One sample yielded the 30 T cell receptor beta chains listed below, sequenced in a study of shared clonotypes between healthy human individuals. Using immunoSEQ multiplex PCR, the repertoire was profiled, and TCRdb retains in-frame clones only, with some absent. The data contain about 770,000 clones, around 77% of them seen just once; the ten biggest clones take up less than 2%. Material: memory CD4+ T cells sorted from blood. Stated subset: CD45RA-negative fraction. The receptors derive from a woman aged 25 to 39 in good health.

This clone was seen a handful of times. The V and J genes are TRBV7-9 and TRBJ2-7, with D perhaps TRBD2 (5 bases). Germline V gene lookup returns CDR1 SEHNR and CDR2 FQNEAQ (reference sequence). This CDR3 spans 15 amino acids. V was pared by 5 bases and J by 4 bases, with 18 bases between. CDR3 in DNA: TGTGCCAGCAGCCCCGGCGTTGCGGGTGGTTACGAGCAGTACTTC. It translates to CASSPGVAGGYEQYF.

CDR3 sequence: CASMTGGPVNEQFF. CDR3 DNA: TGTGCCAGCATGACGGGAGGGCCGGTCAATGAGCAGTTCTTC. This sequence joins TRBV2 and TRBJ2-1; TRBD2 agrees at 8 bases. The germline gives CDR1 SNHLY, CDR2 FYNNEI. This CDR3 is 14 amino acids long. The trim removed 7 bases at V and 6 bases at J, leaving 8 bases unmatched.

This clone came up many times. This chain joins TRBV7-9 and TRBJ2-7; 7 nucleotides match TRBD2. The CDR3 extends over 16 amino acids. Germline values: CDR1 SEHNR, CDR2 FQNEAQ (reference sequence). Trimming removed 2 bases from V and 5 bases from J; junction bases left unmatched: 12. Here the CDR3 reads CASSLHSPGRENEQYF. The CDR3 DNA is TGTGCCAGCAGCTTACACTCCCCGGGGAGGGAAAACGAGCAGTACTTC.

The V gene is TRBV19, the J gene TRBJ2-6, with D unclear. The CDR3 length is 13 residues. Germline CDR1 LNHDA, CDR2 SQIVND (reference sequence). With 11 bases removed from V and 4 bases from J, the gap between germline ends came to 12 bases. Here the CDR3 reads CAATAPGANVLTF. For the CDR3, the DNA is TGTGCCGCCACTGCACCCGGGGCCAACGTCCTGACTTTC.

The V and J genes are TRBV6-1 and TRBJ1-4; 8 bases are shared with TRBD1. The CDR3 extends over 13 amino acids. CDR1 MNHNS and CDR2 SASEGT come from the germline V gene. The V segment lost 6 bases and the J segment 8 bases; nucleotides outside the gene matches: 5. The CDR3 DNA sequence: TGTGCCAGCAGGGACAGGGAATGGGAAAAACTGTTTTTT. As protein: CASRDREWEKLFF.

The chain couples TRBV28 to TRBJ1-2; D is undetermined. This CDR3 has 13 residues. V gave up 6 bases and J gave up 2 bases, with 10 bases separating them. Germline V lookup: CDR1 MDHEN, CDR2 SYDVKM. The CDR3 spells CASRLDWNYGYTF. The CDR3 DNA follows: TGTGCCAGCAGACTAGACTGGAACTATGGCTACACCTTC.

This chain uses TRBV27 with TRBJ1-2; TRBD1 agrees at 9 bases. Trimming at V came to 6 bases and at J to 8 bases, leaving 13 bases not matched to a gene. There are 15 residues in the CDR3. Per the germline V gene, CDR1 is MNHEY and CDR2 is SMNVEV (reference sequence). The CDR3 reads CASSPIYRGLLGYTF. CDR3 DNA: TGTGCCAGCAGCCCAATCTACAGGGGGCTTCTCGGCTACACCTTC.

The chain is built from TRBV7-8 and TRBJ2-5, with D perhaps being TRBD1 or TRBD2 (6 bases each). The CDR3 is 17 amino acids. The germline V and J ends were trimmed by 3 bases and 5 bases, with 22 bases remaining between them. Germline CDR1 and CDR2: SGHVS and FQNEAQ. The CDR3 sequence: CASSLFSIGGGWETQYF. The CDR3, as DNA: TGTGCCAGCAGCTTGTTCTCCATCGGGGGCGGGTGGGAGACCCAGTACTTC.

The chain has TRBV18 and TRBJ2-1; perhaps TRBD2 as D (5 bases). The CDR3 spans 14 residues. The germline V gene encodes CDR1 KGHSH and CDR2 LQKENI. Trimming took 5 bases from V and 0 from J, leaving 8 bases between them. CDR3 DNA: TGTGCCAGCTCAAAGGACTCCTCCTACAATGAGCAGTTCTTC. Translated, it gives CASSKDSSYNEQFF. Supplemented by reference TRBV18 and TRBJ2-1, the full variable domain reads NAGVMQNPRHLVRRRGQEARLRCSPMKGHSHVYWYRQLPEEGLKFMVYLQKENIIDESGMPKERFSAEFPKEGPSILRIQQVVRGDSAAYFCASSKDSSYNEQFFGPGTRLTVL.

This clone was found many times. The CDR3 DNA sequence: TGTGCCAGCAGCGAACAAGCGGAAGAGACCCAGTACTTC. This codes for CASSEQAEETQYF. The chain has TRBV7-3 and TRBJ2-5, with D perhaps matching TRBD2 (5 bases). The length of the CDR3 is 13 residues. Germline V gene sequence: CDR1 SGHTA, CDR2 FQGTGA. V was clipped by 5 bases and J by 3 bases, with 10 bases between them.

The rearrangement links TRBV4-1 to TRBJ1-4; D not resolved. The CDR3 runs to 16 residues. Trimming left V 2 bases short and J 10 bases short, with 20 bases between. Germline assignment: CDR1 MGHRA and CDR2 YSYEKL. The CDR3 reads CASSQSPRHEVGKLFF. The DNA for the CDR3 is TGCGCCAGCAGCCAATCCCCCCGGCATGAGGTTGGAAAACTGTTTTTT.

The rearrangement uses TRBV11-2 and TRBJ2-7; 13 nucleotides align to TRBD2. Germline CDR1 is SGHAT and CDR2 is FQNNGV. There are 16 residues in the CDR3. The V gene end was trimmed by 5 bases and the J gene end by 4 bases; junction bases not matched to a gene: 8. The CDR3 DNA reads as TGTGCCAGCAGCCCCAGGACTAGCGGGAGTAGTTACGAGCAGTACTTC. This translates into CASSPRTSGSSYEQYF.

The V and J genes are TRBV19 and TRBJ2-1; TRBD2 matches 13 bases. V trimming: 5 bases; J trimming: 15 bases; junction bases outside the gene matches: 13. This CDR3 region has 15 residues. Germline V gene data show CDR1 as LNHDA and CDR2 as SQIVND (reference sequence). CDR3 sequence reads: CASSPSLAGGLKSFF. The CDR3 bases are TGTGCCAGTAGTCCCTCACTAGCGGGAGGGCTGAAATCGTTCTTC.

The rearrangement links TRBV11-3 to TRBJ1-1; TRBD1 matches 10 bases. Germline V gene data show CDR1 as SGHNT and CDR2 as YENEEA. J gave up 4 bases and V 4 bases, and 3 bases lay outside the gene matches. This CDR3 contains 14 residues. Here the CDR3 reads CASSSGQGITEAFF. CDR3 sequence (DNA): TGTGCCAGCAGCTCGGGACAGGGGATCACTGAAGCTTTCTTT.

The J gene is TRBJ1-1, the V gene TRBV6-5; the D is unclear. Trimming removed 7 bases at V and 0 bases at J, with 15 bases between. CDR3 length equals 15 residues. Per germline, CDR1 MNHEY and CDR2 SVGAGI. The DNA for the CDR3 is TGTGCCAGCAACCCTGCCTGGGAGGTGAACACTGAAGCTTTCTTT. It translates to CASNPAWEVNTEAFF.

CDR3 nucleotide sequence: TGTGCCAGCTCACCAGGACTAGCGGGAGTGGCCTACGAGCAGTACTTC. Encoded protein: CASSPGLAGVAYEQYF. The V gene is TRBV18, the J gene TRBJ2-7; TRBD2 matches at 13 bases. Looked up from germline, CDR1 is KGHSH and CDR2 is LQKENI. Germline trimming cut 2 bases from V and 2 bases from J; bases unmatched to any gene: 3. The CDR3 contains 16 residues.

Regarding this clone: A much more abundant neighbour one base away suggests this may be a read error. Other DNA sequences of this sample code for an identical CDR3. This sequence joins TRBV7-9 and TRBJ2-1, with D unresolved. This CDR3 region has 14 residues. Trimming took off 1 base at V and 1 base at J, with 5 bases between the two ends. CDR1 is SEHNR, CDR2 FQNEAQ, per germline (reference sequence). CDR3: CASSLDSSYNEQFF. CDR3 bases: TGTGCCAGCAGCTTAGACTCTTCCTACAATGAGCAGTTCTTC.

V is TRBV19 and J is TRBJ2-7; D gene ambiguous. The V end lost 4 bases, the J end lost 4 bases, and 17 bases lay between the germline ends. CDR1 LNHDA and CDR2 SQIVND come from the germline V gene (reference sequence). The CDR3 runs to 15 residues. CDR3 amino acids: CASSRRVTSTYEQYF. The CDR3 coding sequence is TGTGCCAGTAGTAGACGCGTAACCTCTACTTACGAGCAGTACTTC. Full variable domain (missing parts from reference TRBV19 and TRBJ2-7): DGGITQSPKYLFRKEGQNVTLSCEQNLNHDAMYWYRQDPGQGLRLIYYSQIVNDFQKGDIAEGYSVSREKKESFPLTVTSAQKNPTAFYLCASSRRVTSTYEQYFGPGTRLTVT.

CDR3 sequence (DNA): TGTGCCAGCAGCTTAGCAGGTCGTGCAGGGGCGGAAAAACTGTTTTTT. It specifies CASSLAGRAGAEKLFF. The V gene is TRBV7-9, the J gene TRBJ1-4; possible D gene TRBD1, 6 bases. Germline V gene data show CDR1 as SEHNR and CDR2 as FQNEAQ (reference sequence). Trimming took 0 bases from V and 8 from J, leaving 16 bases between them. This CDR3 region has 16 residues.

The rearrangement links TRBV2 to TRBJ1-5; no firm D call. The CDR3 has 12 residues. Per germline, CDR1 SNHLY and CDR2 FYNNEI. The V end lost 8 bases, the J end lost 5 bases, and 10 bases lay between the germline ends. The CDR3 DNA is TGTGCCAGCGGGGATTCTGATCAGCCCCAGCATTTT. Its protein is CASGDSDQPQHF.

The CDR3 sequence is CSWKKTSQETQYF. The CDR3 region has the DNA TGCAGCTGGAAAAAGACTTCCCAAGAGACCCAGTACTTC. The V gene is TRBV29-1, the J gene TRBJ2-5; no firm D call. The V end was cut by 8 bases, the J end by 1 base, with 14 bases between. Germline CDR1 is SQVTM and CDR2 is ANQGSEA. The length of the CDR3 is 13 residues.

This clone has just a few counts. The chain has TRBV30 and TRBJ2-7; perhaps TRBD2 as D (6 bases). In germline, CDR1 is GTSNPN, CDR2 SVGIG (reference sequence). The germline V and J ends were trimmed by 4 bases and 0 bases, with 19 bases remaining between them. This CDR3 is 16 amino acids long. The CDR3 nucleotides read TGTGCCTGGATGGGTCTTCAGGGACTCAGCTCCTACGAGCAGTACTTC. Amino acid sequence: CAWMGLQGLSSYEQYF.

The chain joins TRBV27 to TRBJ1-1; D is unresolved. CDR3 length: 15 residues. V lost 7 bases and J 4 bases, leaving 19 bases between the germline ends. Looked up from germline, CDR1 is MNHEY and CDR2 is SMNVEV (reference sequence). Here the CDR3 reads CASTTVVGRGTEAFF. The DNA of the CDR3 is TGTGCCAGCACCACAGTGGTGGGGAGAGGCACTGAAGCTTTCTTT.

The rearrangement uses TRBV9 and TRBJ2-1, with D unclear. With 0 bases removed from V and 0 bases from J, the gap between germline ends came to 10 bases. This CDR3 comprises 16 residues. CDR1 SGDLS and CDR2 YYNGEE come from the germline V gene. CDR3: CASSVEIGSSYNEQFF. The CDR3 coding sequence is TGTGCCAGCAGCGTAGAGATCGGGTCCTCCTACAATGAGCAGTTCTTC. Based on the CDR3 plus reference TRBV9 and TRBJ2-1, the full variable domain is DSGVTQTPKHLITATGQRVTLRCSPRSGDLSVYWYQQSLDQGLQFLIQYYNGEERAKGNILERFSAQQFPDLHSELNLSSLELGDSALYFCASSVEIGSSYNEQFFGPGTRLTVL.

V is TRBV7-8 and J is TRBJ2-7; D is ambiguous. CDR3 size: 15 residues. Trimming stripped 2 bases from V and 0 bases from J, with 11 bases between. Germline V lookup: CDR1 SGHVS, CDR2 FQNEAQ. The CDR3 reads CASSLRQDPSYEQYF. The CDR3 DNA reads TGTGCCAGCAGCTTAAGGCAGGACCCCTCCTACGAGCAGTACTTC.

The rearrangement links TRBV19 to TRBJ2-4; 10 nucleotides line up with TRBD2. V shed 8 bases, J shed 8 bases, and the junction held 9 bases outside the gene matches. The CDR3 sequence is 14 residues long. Germline CDR1 is LNHDA and CDR2 is SQIVND (reference sequence). The DNA for the CDR3 is TGTGCCAGTCTGGCTAGCGGGAGAGCGGACATTCAGTACTTC. Amino acids: CASLASGRADIQYF.

The CDR3 DNA sequence: TGTGCCAGCAGTCAGGGGGCTAGCAATCAGCCCCAGCATTTT. Translated, it gives CASSQGASNQPQHF. This chain joins TRBV6-5 and TRBJ1-5; TRBD1 aligns across 8 bases. This CDR3 is 14 amino acids long. Losses at the gene ends were 5 bases for V and 0 bases for J; bases not matched to a gene: 0. In germline, CDR1 is MNHEY, CDR2 SVGAGI.

CDR3 amino acids: CASSQVPLALYNEQFF. The DNA for the CDR3 is TGTGCCAGCAGCCAAGTCCCTCTGGCCCTCTACAATGAGCAGTTCTTC. This chain uses TRBV14 with TRBJ2-1; D gene unclear. CDR1 is SGHDN and CDR2 is FVKESK in the germline V gene. The CDR3 is 16 residues long. Trimming shortened V by 1 base and J by 3 bases, and 13 bases separated the two germline ends.

The rearrangement links TRBV30 to TRBJ2-2; maybe TRBD2 (5 bases). With 3 bases removed from V and 3 bases from J, the gap between germline ends came to 11 bases. The CDR3 runs 14 residues. CDR1 and CDR2 from the germline V gene are GTSNPN and SVGIG (reference sequence). Here the CDR3 reads CAWRGNGDTGELFF. The CDR3 nucleotides are TGTGCCTGGAGGGGTAACGGGGACACCGGGGAGCTGTTTTTT.

The chain employs TRBV7-6 and TRBJ2-7, with D perhaps matching TRBD1 or TRBD2 (5 bases each). CDR3 size: 14 residues. The ends were cut back, 5 bases at V and 2 bases at J, with 13 bases in the middle. Germline values: CDR1 SGHVS, CDR2 FNYEAQ. CDR3 nucleotides: TGTGCCAGCAGCGCCAGACGGGACCCCTACGAGCAGTACTTC. It yields the protein CASSARRDPYEQYF.